One T cell receptor (beta chain) is described in this entry. These data come from a study of OX40 agonist ivuxolimab in advanced cancers. The CDR3 contains 13 residues. V was cut by 5 bases and J by 4 bases, with 11 bases left in between. From germline, CDR1 is SGHAT and CDR2 FQNNGV. Data came from immunoSEQ multiplex PCR; TCRdb stores just in-frame clones and leaves some out. The sample lists tens of thousands of clones; 70% to 90% were seen once. The clonotype originates from an adult with an advanced solid tumor such as melanoma, head and neck, liver or kidney cancer. The sequencing used CD4+ or CD8+ T cells sorted from blood, collected in a trial of the OX40 agonist ivuxolimab. The chain couples TRBV11-2 to TRBJ1-2; the D is unclear. The CDR3 DNA sequence: TGTGCCAGCAGCCTCTCTGGAGGCTATGGCTACACCTTC. It translates to CASSLSGGYGYTF.